These T cell receptor beta chains were read from a single sample in a study of blood T cell repertoires in COVID-19. Repertoires were generated with immunoSEQ multiplex PCR, while TCRdb's copy carries only in-frame clones and drops some. The sample lists about 190,000 clones, around 87% occurring once. The material sequenced was peripheral blood. The receptors come from a man aged 40-50 years with active or convalescent COVID-19. Each CDR3 is given with its conserved first and last residue. D genes are given only for firm matches. Expanded clones get a size class; other rows say once, few or many, or leave the size out.

TRBV3-1/TRBV3-2	NA	16	TRBJ2-2	NA	CASSQERGANTGELFF	TGTGCCAGCAGCCAGGAAAGGGGCGCGAACACCGGGGAGCTGTTTTTT
TRBV11-1	TRBD1	14	TRBJ1-2	NA	CASSSAGQGYGYTF	TGTGCCAGCAGCTCAGCCGGACAGGGGTATGGCTACACCTTC
TRBV11-2	NA	13	TRBJ1-2	NA	CASSLSGLSGYTF	TGTGCCAGCAGCTTATCAGGGTTAAGCGGCTACACCTTC
TRBV19	TRBD1	17	TRBJ1-1	NA	CASSTRTGDVVNTEAFF	TGTGCCAGTAGTACCCGGACAGGGGACGTTGTGAACACTGAAGCTTTCTTT
TRBV6-5	TRBD1	11	TRBJ1-1	NA	CASSSTGWTFF	TGTGCCAGCAGTTCGACAGGGTGGACTTTCTTT
TRBV30	NA	12	TRBJ1-6	NA	CAWSLGYSPLHF	TGTGCCTGGAGCCTCGGGTATTCACCCCTCCACTTT
TRBV6-2/TRBV6-3	NA	14	TRBJ1-1	NA	CASSYSFGSTEAFF	TGTGCCAGCAGTTACTCGTTTGGGAGCACTGAAGCTTTCTTT
TRBV27	NA	16	TRBJ2-1	NA	CASSLNPGHSYNEQFF	TGTGCCAGCAGTCTAAATCCGGGACACTCCTACAATGAGCAGTTCTTC
TRBV29-1	NA	12	TRBJ2-5	NA	CSVGQGYETQYF	TGCAGCGTTGGTCAGGGGTATGAGACCCAGTACTTC
TRBV28	TRBD2	16	TRBJ2-2	NA	CASSQSGGPQVGELFF	TGTGCCAGCAGTCAAAGCGGGGGGCCCCAGGTCGGGGAGCTGTTTTTT
TRBV5-1	TRBD2	20	TRBJ2-3	NA	CASSSLPYQTSGFSTDTQYF	TGCGCCAGCAGCTCACTCCCCTACCAGACTAGCGGGTTTTCCACAGATACGCAGTATTTT
TRBV14	NA	16	TRBJ1-5	NA	CASSQGIAARYQPQHF	TGTGCCAGCAGCCAAGGGATCGCAGCTAGATATCAGCCCCAGCATTTT
TRBV15	TRBD1	16	TRBJ2-2	NA	CATSRVGTGAGGELFF	TGTGCCACCAGCAGAGTTGGGACAGGGGCGGGCGGGGAGCTGTTTTTT
TRBV5-1	NA	15	TRBJ1-4	NA	CASSFAGQGNEKLFF	TGCGCCAGCAGCTTCGCAGGCCAGGGCAATGAAAAACTGTTTTTT
TRBV5-6	NA	15	TRBJ1-1	NA	CASSYLDSRNTEAFF	TGTGCCAGCAGCTACCTCGACAGCCGGAACACTGAAGCTTTCTTT
TRBV11-2	NA	15	TRBJ1-4	NA	CASSQASYRDEKLFF	TGTGCCAGCAGTCAAGCGAGTTATCGGGATGAAAAACTGTTTTTT
TRBV4-2	NA	14	TRBJ1-2	NA	CASSQTGTIYGYTF	TGTGCCAGCAGCCAAACCGGGACAATCTATGGCTACACCTTC
TRBV19	TRBD1	14	TRBJ1-1	NA	CASSIGTGLPGGFF	TGTGCCAGTAGTATAGGGACAGGGCTTCCTGGTGGTTTCTTT
TRBV29-1	NA	14	TRBJ1-4	NA	CSVREFISHEKLFF	TGCAGCGTTCGAGAGTTTATTTCGCATGAAAAACTGTTTTTT
TRBV6-5	TRBD1	13	TRBJ1-2	NA	CASRTDREYGYTF	TGTGCCAGCAGAACGGACAGGGAATATGGCTACACCTTC
TRBV5-1	NA	15	TRBJ1-2	NA	CASSLAEGPNYGYTF	TGCGCCAGCAGCTTGGCAGAGGGTCCCAACTATGGCTACACCTTC
TRBV7-9	TRBD1	14	TRBJ2-1	NA	CASSQGQGKGEQFF	TGTGCCAGCAGCCAGGGACAGGGTAAGGGTGAGCAGTTCTTC
TRBV3-1/TRBV3-2	TRBD1	14	TRBJ1-5	NA	CASSQGTGKQPQHF	TGTGCCAGCAGCCAAGGGACAGGGAAACAGCCCCAGCATTTT
TRBV4-1	NA	15	TRBJ1-5	few	CASSHTTSGNQPQHF	TGCGCCAGCAGCCATACTACGAGTGGCAATCAGCCCCAGCATTTT
TRBV19	NA	12	TRBJ1-2	NA	CASRTDTYGYTF	TGTGCCAGTAGGACAGACACCTATGGCTACACCTTC
TRBV28	NA	13	TRBJ1-2	NA	CASSFDQGDGYTF	TGTGCCAGCAGTTTTGACCAGGGCGACGGCTACACCTTC
TRBV10-3	TRBD2	12	TRBJ2-1	NA	CATSGGINEQFF	TGTGCCACCAGCGGGGGGATCAATGAGCAGTTCTTC
TRBV9	TRBD1	14	TRBJ1-3	few	CASSWTGSGNTIYF	TGTGCCAGCAGCTGGACAGGGTCTGGAAACACCATATATTTT
TRBV3-1/TRBV3-2	NA	15	TRBJ1-4	NA	CASRPQGRLNEKLFF	TGTGCCAGCAGACCTCAGGGGCGACTTAATGAAAAACTGTTTTTT
TRBV28	TRBD1	15	TRBJ2-7	NA	CASSKQAGGSREQYF	TGTGCCAGCAGTAAACAGGCAGGGGGTTCTCGCGAGCAGTACTTC
TRBV7-2	TRBD1	15	TRBJ1-5	NA	CASSLDRGPYQPQHF	TGTGCCAGCAGCCTCGACAGGGGGCCCTATCAGCCCCAGCATTTT
TRBV24-1	TRBD1	18	TRBJ1-4	NA	CATSDGGQGGRANEKLFF	TGTGCCACCAGTGATGGGGGACAGGGGGGAAGAGCTAATGAAAAACTGTTTTTT
TRBV2	TRBD2	16	TRBJ2-7	NA	CASSEAGDGLAGGAYF	TGTGCCAGCAGTGAAGCCGGAGATGGACTAGCGGGGGGTGCGTACTTC
TRBV6-2/TRBV6-3	TRBD2	17	TRBJ2-5	once	CASSYSTSGVLKETQYF	TGTGCCAGCAGTTACTCAACTAGCGGGGTTCTCAAAGAGACCCAGTACTTC
TRBV3-1/TRBV3-2	TRBD2	12	TRBJ2-1	NA	CASSYTGGEQFF	TGTGCCAGCAGCTACACGGGGGGTGAGCAGTTCTTC
TRBV5-1	TRBD1	15	TRBJ2-7	few	CASSLGADRGYEQYF	TGCGCCAGCAGCTTGGGGGCGGACAGGGGCTACGAGCAGTACTTC
TRBV28	NA	15	TRBJ1-1	NA	CASSWDSTQNTEAFF	TGTGCCAGCAGTTGGGACTCGACCCAGAACACTGAAGCTTTCTTT
TRBV11-2	TRBD1	14	TRBJ2-3	NA	CAGGTGWGTDTQYF	TGTGCCGGAGGGACAGGGTGGGGCACAGATACGCAGTATTTT
TRBV9	TRBD2	15	TRBJ2-2	NA	CASSRAGGNTGELFF	TGTGCCAGCAGTCGAGCGGGGGGGAACACCGGGGAGCTGTTTTTT
TRBV2	NA	13	TRBJ1-2	few	CASSEDSRLGYTF	TGTGCCAGCAGTGAAGACAGCCGCCTAGGCTACACCTTC
TRBV2	NA	12	TRBJ1-1	NA	CASSAGVTEAFF	TGTGCCAGCAGTGCAGGTGTGACTGAAGCTTTCTTT
TRBV4-2	TRBD2	17	TRBJ2-1	once	CASSQDLAGAAYNEQFF	TGTGCCAGCAGCCAAGATTTAGCGGGGGCGGCCTACAATGAGCAGTTCTTC
TRBV7-2	TRBD1	13	TRBJ1-6	NA	CASSQYRGSPLHF	TGTGCCAGCAGCCAATACAGGGGATCACCCCTCCACTTT
TRBV7-2	NA	14	TRBJ1-3	NA	CASSFAGFGNTIYF	TGTGCCAGCAGCTTTGCAGGGTTCGGAAACACCATATATTTT
TRBV11-1	NA	16	TRBJ1-1	few	CASSHGDFTRGTEAFF	TGTGCCAGCAGCCACGGGGACTTCACCCGCGGGACTGAAGCTTTCTTT
TRBV13	NA	16	TRBJ2-6	NA	CASSYSRLSGANVLTF	TGTGCCAGCAGCTATTCTCGTCTCTCTGGGGCCAACGTCCTGACTTTC
TRBV6-1	TRBD1	13	TRBJ1-1	NA	CASSDRDRGGAFF	TGTGCCAGCAGTGACCGGGACAGGGGGGGAGCTTTCTTT
TRBV4-3	TRBD2	16	TRBJ2-3	NA	CASSPFIGGGPDTQYF	TGCGCCAGCAGCCCGTTTATCGGGGGGGGGCCAGATACGCAGTATTTT
TRBV11-3	NA	18	TRBJ1-1	NA	CASSLDYRSSRMNTEAFF	TGTGCCAGCAGCTTAGACTACAGGTCTTCCCGTATGAACACTGAAGCTTTCTTT
TRBV18	TRBD2	13	TRBJ2-7	once	CASSASGSREQYF	TGTGCCAGCTCAGCTAGCGGGTCCCGCGAGCAGTACTTC
TRBV4-1	NA	16	TRBJ1-5	NA	CASSQETGMINQPQHF	TGCGCCAGCAGCCAGGAAACAGGTATGATCAATCAGCCCCAGCATTTT
TRBV5-4	NA	13	TRBJ2-2	once	CASSFGLMGELFF	TGTGCCAGCAGCTTCGGTTTGATGGGGGAGCTGTTTTTT
TRBV28	TRBD1	14	TRBJ1-2	once	CASSLPTGAYGYTF	TGTGCCAGCAGTCTCCCCACAGGGGCCTATGGCTACACCTTC
TRBV28	TRBD1	15	TRBJ2-7	NA	CASSSLGTGGYEQYF	TGTGCCAGCAGCTCGCTGGGGACAGGGGGTTACGAGCAGTACTTC
TRBV28	TRBD1	18	TRBJ1-2	NA	CASSLGPPTGFYAYGYTF	TGTGCCAGCAGTTTAGGCCCCCCGACAGGGTTCTATGCGTATGGCTACACCTTC
TRBV5-1	TRBD1	16	TRBJ1-3	NA	CASSLAPTGGGNTIYF	TGCGCCAGCAGCTTGGCCCCGACAGGGGGCGGAAACACCATATATTTT